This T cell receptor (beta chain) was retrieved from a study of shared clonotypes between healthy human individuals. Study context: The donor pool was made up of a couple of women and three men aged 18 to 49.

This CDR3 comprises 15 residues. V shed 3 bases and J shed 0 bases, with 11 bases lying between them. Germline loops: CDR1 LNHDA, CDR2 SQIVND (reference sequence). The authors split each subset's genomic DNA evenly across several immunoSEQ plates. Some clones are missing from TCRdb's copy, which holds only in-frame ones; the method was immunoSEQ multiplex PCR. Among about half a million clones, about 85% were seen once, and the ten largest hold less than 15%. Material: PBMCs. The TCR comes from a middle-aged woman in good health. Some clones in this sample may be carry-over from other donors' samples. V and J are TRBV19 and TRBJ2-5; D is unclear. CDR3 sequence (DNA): TGTGCCAGTAGTATTGACACACGTTACCAAGAGACCCAGTACTTC. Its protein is CASSIDTRYQETQYF.